This passage covers 20 T cell receptor beta chains from one sample sequenced in a study of cytomegalovirus exposure and HLA in healthy donors. PCR employed 60 Vbeta and 13 Jbeta primers. Here immunoSEQ multiplex PCR was the method, and the copy in TCRdb shows in-frame clones only, minus some. The sample carries over 100,000 clones, roughly 72% recorded once. Sequencing was carried out using PBMCs. The source of these receptors is a male donor in good health and CMV-seronegative.

The rearrangement links TRBV4-3 to TRBJ2-7, with 8 bases lining up with TRBD1. The V and J ends lost 3 bases and 0 bases, in that order; junction bases with no gene match: 7. Germline loops: CDR1 LGHNA, CDR2 YSLEER. This CDR3 has 16 residues. The CDR3 bases are TGCGCCAGCAGCCAGAGAGGGCAGGGGGCCTCCTACGAGCAGTACTTC. It yields the protein CASSQRGQGASYEQYF.

The CDR3, as DNA: TGTGCCAGCCACGGGACTGTGAACACTGAAGCTTTCTTT. Translated, it gives CASHGTVNTEAFF. This chain uses TRBV5-4 with TRBJ1-1; maybe TRBD1 (5 bases). There are 13 residues in the CDR3. V was clipped by 7 bases and J by 0 bases, with 10 bases between them. Germline lookup yields CDR1 SGHNT and CDR2 YYREEE (reference sequence).

The CDR3 is CASSVRLSGRAPETQYF. CDR3 nucleotides: TGTGCCAGTAGTGTCCGATTAAGCGGGAGGGCCCCGGAGACCCAGTACTTC. The chain recombines TRBV19 with TRBJ2-5, with 10 bases aligning to TRBD2. From germline, CDR1 is LNHDA and CDR2 SQIVND (reference sequence). The CDR3 is 17 amino acids. The V segment lost 5 bases and the J segment 5 bases; nucleotides outside the gene matches: 14.

The rearrangement joins TRBV18 to TRBJ2-5, with 9 bases that match TRBD1. Germline V lookup: CDR1 KGHSH, CDR2 LQKENI. V lost 3 bases, J lost 1 base, and 6 bases stayed unmatched. The CDR3 consists of 16 residues. The CDR3 protein is CASSPLQGQGQETQYF. DNA of the CDR3: TGTGCCAGCTCACCCTTGCAGGGACAGGGCCAAGAGACCCAGTACTTC.

This chain links TRBV18 with TRBJ2-7; 8 nucleotides line up with TRBD1. The CDR3 is 14 amino acids. The germline CDR1 and CDR2 sequences are KGHSH and LQKENI. Unmatched junction bases numbered 6, after V lost 4 bases and J lost 4 bases. CDR3 sequence (DNA): TGTGCCAGCTCACTGGGGACAGGTATTTACGAGCAGTACTTC. This gives the protein CASSLGTGIYEQYF.

The chain recombines TRBV2 with TRBJ2-7, with TRBD1 matching over 7 bases. There are 16 residues in the CDR3. The V and J ends lost 7 bases and 0 bases, in that order; junction bases with no gene match: 12. Per the germline V gene, CDR1 is SNHLY and CDR2 is FYNNEI. The CDR3 DNA is TGTGCCAGCACTGGCAGGGGGAAAAGAAGCTCCTACGAGCAGTACTTC. It translates to CASTGRGKRSSYEQYF.

This clone was detected only once. The chain joins TRBV4-3 to TRBJ1-1, with TRBD1 identical over 7 bases. V shed 1 base, J shed 0 bases, and the junction held 2 bases outside the gene matches. The CDR3 is 15 residues long. CDR1 LGHNA and CDR2 YSLEER come from the germline V gene. CDR3 protein: CASSQGTGLNTEAFF. DNA for the CDR3: TGCGCCAGCAGCCAAGGGACAGGCCTGAACACTGAAGCTTTCTTT.

The rearrangement uses TRBV5-6 and TRBJ2-3; the D gene is possibly TRBD2 (6 bases). V shed 0 bases and J shed 1 base, with 12 bases lying between them. Per the germline V gene, CDR1 is SGHDT and CDR2 is YYEEEE. The CDR3 covers 16 residues. In DNA, the CDR3 is TGTGCCAGCAGCTTGGTTACGGGAGTTGGCACAGATACGCAGTATTTT. Translating it yields CASSLVTGVGTDTQYF.

This clone was recorded once. V is TRBV19 and J is TRBJ2-3; D ambiguous. Trimming removed 3 bases from V and 2 bases from J, with 9 bases in between. The CDR3 sequence is 14 residues long. Germline V CDR1 and CDR2: LNHDA, SQIVND (reference sequence). The CDR3 DNA follows: TGTGCCAGTAGTATTGTACAGTACACAGATACGCAGTATTTT. This encodes CASSIVQYTDTQYF.

This chain uses TRBV7-2 with TRBJ1-2, with D tentatively TRBD1 (6 bases). V shed 7 bases and J shed 2 bases, with 17 bases lying between them. Germline V CDR1 and CDR2: SGHTA, FQGNSA. CDR3 length equals 15 residues. The CDR3 spells CASISTGQLNYGYTF. The CDR3 DNA is TGTGCCAGCATATCGACGGGACAACTAAACTATGGCTACACCTTC.

This clone was found a few times. The CDR3 spells CASSPLAASSYEQYF. The CDR3, as DNA: TGTGCCAGCAGTCCACTAGCGGCGAGCTCCTACGAGCAGTACTTC. The chain carries TRBV6-1 and TRBJ2-7, with 8 nucleotides matching TRBD2. Germline V gene sequence: CDR1 MNHNS, CDR2 SASEGT. Trimming cost V 5 bases and J 0 bases; bases outside gene matches: 6. This CDR3 is 15 amino acids long.

The chain couples TRBV5-1 to TRBJ2-5; D remains ambiguous. With 7 bases removed from V and 1 base from J, the gap between germline ends came to 11 bases. Germline CDR1 SGHRS, CDR2 YFSETQ. This CDR3 region has 13 residues. CDR3 sequence (DNA): TGCGCCAGCTCCACATTTCTCCAAGAGACCCAGTACTTC. Translation gives CASSTFLQETQYF.

CDR3 bases: TGTGCCAGCAGTGAAACGGGGACAGCACTTTATAATTCACCCCTCCACTTT. As protein: CASSETGTALYNSPLHF. This chain connects TRBV25-1 to TRBJ1-6, with TRBD1 matching 7 bases. CDR3 length: 17 amino acids. Germline CDR1 reads MGHDK; CDR2 reads SYGVNS. Germline trimming cut 2 bases from V and 4 bases from J; bases unmatched to any gene: 8.

The chain employs TRBV7-8 and TRBJ1-1; no clear D. This CDR3 is built from 14 residues. V lost 3 bases and J lost 0, with 8 bases in between. Looked up from germline, CDR1 is SGHVS and CDR2 is FQNEAQ. The CDR3 nucleotides are TGTGCCAGCAGCTTTGCGGAACTGAACACTGAAGCTTTCTTT. Residues: CASSFAELNTEAFF.

The genes are TRBV4-2 and TRBJ1-2; 7 positions agree with TRBD1. Per germline, CDR1 LGHNA and CDR2 YNFKEQ. CDR3 length: 14 amino acids. After removal of 5 bases from V and 6 bases from J, the junction contained 9 bases not matched to a gene. CDR3 protein: CASSIEITGDGYTF. CDR3 in DNA: TGTGCCAGCAGCATTGAGATTACAGGGGATGGCTACACCTTC.

A remark on this clone: The same CDR3 can be traced to other DNA sequences in this sample. The rearrangement joins TRBV28 to TRBJ2-3; TRBD1 is a possible D gene (6 bases). This CDR3 comprises 15 residues. Per germline, CDR1 MDHEN and CDR2 SYDVKM. Trimming cost V 5 bases and J 4 bases, with 16 bases left between them. The CDR3 sequence is CASSDPTGMADTQYF. As DNA, the CDR3 is TGTGCCAGCAGTGACCCTACAGGGATGGCAGATACGCAGTATTTT.

CDR3 DNA: TGTGCCAGCAGCCTGGTCGCGGGATCCAGCCAAGAGACCCAGTACTTC. It yields the protein CASSLVAGSSQETQYF. This chain joins TRBV7-2 and TRBJ2-5, with a weak D call TRBD2 (6 bases). This CDR3 region has 16 residues. V was cut by 5 bases and J by 1 base, with 17 bases left in between. The germline gives CDR1 SGHTA, CDR2 FQGNSA. Filled out from reference TRBV7-2 and TRBJ2-5, the complete variable domain reads GAGVSQSPSNKVTEKGKDVELRCDPISGHTALYWYRQSLGQGLEFLIYFQGNSAPDKSGLPSDRFSAERTGGSVSTLTIQRTQQEDSAVYLCASSLVAGSSQETQYFGPGTRLLVL.

The chain employs TRBV28 and TRBJ2-5; TRBD1 aligns across 9 bases. Germline V lookup: CDR1 MDHEN, CDR2 SYDVKM. The CDR3 runs to 17 residues. The J segment lost 1 base and the V segment lost 5 bases, leaving 11 bases of the junction unmatched. CDR3 sequence reads: CASSLLRPTGGQETQYF. Written as DNA, the CDR3 is TGTGCCAGCAGTCTCCTCCGACCGACAGGGGGCCAAGAGACCCAGTACTTC.

The rearrangement links TRBV18 to TRBJ1-5; 7 bases are shared with TRBD1. From germline, CDR1 is KGHSH and CDR2 LQKENI. This CDR3 has 14 residues. V lost 0 bases to trimming and J lost 5 bases; unmatched junction nucleotides: 1. The CDR3 loop is CASSPPGGYQPQHF. The CDR3 DNA is TGTGCCAGCTCACCACCAGGGGGCTATCAGCCCCAGCATTTT.

The chain is built from TRBV7-3 and TRBJ2-1; TRBD2 agrees at 10 bases. Trimming removed 3 bases from V and 8 bases from J; junction bases left unmatched: 4. This CDR3 has 14 residues. CDR1 and CDR2 (germline): SGHTA, FQGTGA. This CDR3 is CASSLNSGRDEQFF. As DNA, the CDR3 is TGTGCCAGCAGCTTGAACAGCGGGAGGGATGAGCAGTTCTTC. Full variable domain (remainder filled in from reference TRBV7-3 and TRBJ2-1): GAGVSQTPSNKVTEKGKYVELRCDPISGHTALYWYRQSLGQGPEFLIYFQGTGAADDSGLPNDRFFAVRPEGSVSTLKIQRTERGDSAVYLCASSLNSGRDEQFFGPGTRLTVL.